What follows is one T cell receptor (beta chain) and its context. The sample originates from a study of T cells after yellow fever vaccination. TCRdb re-derived calls from the 5' RACE reads in MiXCR, one entry per CDR3 protein. This sample has under 350,000 distinct CDR3 sequences; about 4% occur once, and the top ten carry approximately 23%. The CDR3 spans 13 residues. The ends were cut back, 0 bases at V and 7 bases at J, with 8 bases in the middle. Germline-derived CDR1 and CDR2 are MNHEY and SVGAGI. The receptor was derived from a man aged 18 to 30 who received the YFV17D yellow fever vaccine. This chain uses TRBV6-5 with TRBJ2-3; D call uncertain. The material sequenced was PBMCs, taken 5 days after the yellow fever booster vaccination. The CDR3: CASSYSMGNTQYF. The CDR3 DNA sequence: TGTGCCAGCAGTTACTCGATGGGGAATACGCAGTATTTT.